What follows are 18 T cell receptor beta chains derived from one specimen sequenced in a study of blood T cell repertoires in COVID-19 (dated by TCRdb to 2018 to 2021). The library was built by means of the immunoSEQ multiplex PCR assay. Imported from immuneACCESS, the table was reduced by TCRdb to in-frame sequences with V and J called. These copies leave out some clones; in studies compared against another copy, an unresolved V gene accounts for under half, and the cause of the remainder is not known. The sample has some 140,000 clones on record, 65% to 90% of them singletons. Over 10% of the sample is held by the ten biggest clonotypes. The sample taken for sequencing was peripheral blood. These receptors all stem from a woman aged 55-75 years with COVID-19, enrolled during active disease.

This rearrangement joins TRBV5-1 to TRBJ2-2, with 12 bases fitting TRBD2. Losses at the gene ends were 3 bases for V and 6 bases for J; bases not matched to a gene: 3. CDR1 is SGHRS, CDR2 YFSETQ, per germline. CDR3 length: 15 residues. The CDR3 nucleotides read TGCGCCAGCAGCTACCTAGCGGGGGGGCCCGGGGAGCTGTTTTTT. It yields the protein CASSYLAGGPGELFF.

The chain joins TRBV5-8 to TRBJ1-1, with D possibly TRBD1 on 5 matching bases. The CDR3 sequence is 15 residues long. The ends were cut back, 5 bases at V and 1 base at J, with 15 bases in the middle. Germline CDR1 SGHTS, CDR2 YDEGEE. The CDR3 nucleotides read TGTGCCAGCAGTGCTCGACAGTTTCCGAACACTGAAGCTTTCTTT. The encoded protein is CASSARQFPNTEAFF.

This chain links TRBV19 with TRBJ1-3; D gene unclear. V shed 5 bases and J shed 0 bases, with 8 bases lying between them. Germline-derived CDR1 and CDR2 are LNHDA and SQIVND (reference sequence). This CDR3 has 14 residues. The DNA of the CDR3 is TGTGCCAGTAGTGAAAACAGCTCTGGAAACACCATATATTTT. Protein sequence: CASSENSSGNTIYF. The variable domain in full, completed from reference TRBV19 and TRBJ1-3, reads DGGITQSPKYLFRKEGQNVTLSCEQNLNHDAMYWYRQDPGQGLRLIYYSQIVNDFQKGDIAEGYSVSREKKESFPLTVTSAQKNPTAFYLCASSENSSGNTIYFGEGSWLTVV.

CDR3 in DNA: TGTGCTAGTGGTAGGGACAGGGGATTCACGGAGCAGTACGTC. It is translated as CASGRDRGFTEQYV. V and J are TRBV12-5 and TRBJ2-7, with 10 nucleotides matching TRBD1. CDR1 is LGHNT, CDR2 FRNRAP, per germline. V lost 5 bases, J lost 7 bases, and 8 bases stayed unmatched. The CDR3 is made up of 14 amino acids.

This chain joins TRBV24-1 and TRBJ2-3, with TRBD2 matching over 13 bases. The CDR3 is made up of 16 amino acids. J was trimmed by 5 bases and V by 4 bases; bases with no gene match: 5. Germline V lookup: CDR1 KGHDR, CDR2 SFDVKD. The chain's CDR3 is CATSDTGTSGKDTQYF. The CDR3 DNA follows: TGTGCCACCAGTGACACCGGGACTAGCGGGAAAGATACGCAGTATTTT.

The chain combines TRBV7-9 with TRBJ1-2, with a possible D match to TRBD1 (6 bases). V shed 0 bases and J shed 2 bases, with 16 bases lying between them. Germline-derived CDR1 and CDR2 are SEHNR and FQNEAQ (reference sequence). The CDR3 is 17 residues long. The CDR3 protein is CASSLAGRGGPNYGYTF. The DNA of the CDR3 is TGTGCCAGCAGCTTAGCGGGCAGGGGAGGGCCCAACTATGGCTACACCTTC.

This chain joins TRBV5-6 and TRBJ2-2; 7 positions match TRBD2. Germline V lookup: CDR1 SGHDT, CDR2 YYEEEE. The CDR3 extends over 16 amino acids. V shed 6 bases and J 3 bases; nucleotides not matched to a gene: 11. In DNA form, the CDR3 reads TGTGCCAGCAACTTCTTGCGGGAGCGGGACACCGGGGAGCTGTTTTTT. Translation gives CASNFLRERDTGELFF.

The chain links TRBV24-1 to TRBJ1-5; 7 nucleotides align to TRBD1. The CDR3 runs 16 residues. Trimming cost V 4 bases and J 4 bases; bases outside gene matches: 9. The V gene's germline CDR1 is KGHDR and CDR2 SFDVKD. CDR3 sequence (DNA): TGTGCCACCAGTGACTCGGGACAGACATGGAATCAGCCCCAGCATTTT. Amino acid sequence: CATSDSGQTWNQPQHF.

The rearrangement uses TRBV14 and TRBJ2-7; 12 bases are a match to TRBD2. CDR1 and CDR2 (germline): SGHDN, FVKESK. The CDR3 runs to 20 residues. V shed 5 bases and J 0 bases; nucleotides not matched to a gene: 17. In nucleotides, the CDR3 is TGTGCCAGCAGCGGAGAACAGAGACTAGCGGGAGTCCCGAGCTCCTACGAGCAGTACTTC. Translation gives CASSGEQRLAGVPSSYEQYF. Looking up the rest from reference TRBV14 and TRBJ2-7 gives the full variable domain: EAGVTQFPSHSVIEKGQTVTLRCDPISGHDNLYWYRRVMGKEIKFLLHFVKESKQDESGMPNNRFLAERTGGTYSTLKVQPAELEDSGVYFCASSGEQRLAGVPSSYEQYFGPGTRLTVT.

This chain connects TRBV5-8 to TRBJ1-6, with TRBD1 as a possible D gene (6 bases). Looked up from germline, CDR1 is SGHTS and CDR2 is YDEGEE. The CDR3 spans 14 residues. The V end was cut by 1 base, the J end by 11 bases, with 13 bases between. CDR3 sequence reads: CASSLTDSLAPLHF. In DNA, the CDR3 is TGTGCCAGCAGCTTGACGGACAGTTTAGCACCCCTCCACTTT. Full variable domain (outside the CDR3, taken from reference TRBV5-8 and TRBJ1-6): EAGVTQSPTHLIKTRGQQATLRCSPISGHTSVYWYQQALGLGLQFLLWYDEGEERNRGNFPPRFSGRQFPNYSSELNVNALELEDSALYLCASSLTDSLAPLHFGNGTRLTVT.

This chain links TRBV5-1 with TRBJ1-2, with TRBD1 matching over 7 bases. Trimming at V came to 0 bases and at J to 8 bases, leaving 4 bases not matched to a gene. Germline V CDR1 and CDR2: SGHRS, YFSETQ. The CDR3 has 13 residues. The CDR3 here is CASSLGQGSGYTF. The CDR3 DNA is TGCGCCAGCAGCTTGGGACAGGGTTCGGGCTACACCTTC.

The V gene is TRBV20-1, the J gene TRBJ1-1; maybe TRBD1 (6 bases). Trimming cost V 3 bases and J 5 bases, with 7 bases left between them. The germline V gene encodes CDR1 DFQATT and CDR2 SNEGSKA (reference sequence). This CDR3 spans 11 amino acids. The CDR3 nucleotides read TGCAGTGCTAGCCAGGGGACTGAAGCTTTCTTT. Residues: CSASQGTEAFF.

The J gene is TRBJ1-1, the V gene TRBV11-2, with D unresolved. Trimming removed 2 bases at V and 0 bases at J, with 4 bases between. Germline CDR1 is SGHAT and CDR2 is FQNNGV. CDR3 size: 13 residues. Written as DNA, the CDR3 is TGTGCCAGCAGCTTACCTATGAACACTGAAGCTTTCTTT. It specifies CASSLPMNTEAFF. The variable domain in full, completed from reference TRBV11-2 and TRBJ1-1, reads EAGVAQSPRYKIIEKRQSVAFWCNPISGHATLYWYQQILGQGPKLLIQFQNNGVVDDSQLPKDRFSAERLKGVDSTLKIQPAKLEDSAVYLCASSLPMNTEAFFGQGTRLTVV.

The gene calls are TRBV9 and TRBJ1-4; D is perhaps TRBD1 (6 bases). Trimming pared 0 bases from V and 5 bases from J, leaving 14 bases between. This CDR3 is built from 16 residues. CDR1 and CDR2 from the germline V gene are SGDLS and YYNGEE. The CDR3 sequence: CASSVAADSRNEKLFF. CDR3 in DNA: TGTGCCAGCAGCGTAGCTGCGGACAGTAGGAATGAAAAACTGTTTTTT.

J is TRBJ2-7 and V is TRBV19, with 12 bases matching TRBD2. There are 15 residues in the CDR3. Trimming removed 10 bases from V and 3 bases from J; junction bases left unmatched: 10. Per the germline V gene, CDR1 is LNHDA and CDR2 is SQIVND (reference sequence). The CDR3 DNA reads as TGTGCCACTACTTCCACGGGACTAGCGGGCTACGAGCAGTACTTC. Translating it yields CATTSTGLAGYEQYF. The full variable domain, with the rest looked up from reference TRBV19 and TRBJ2-7, is DGGITQSPKYLFRKEGQNVTLSCEQNLNHDAMYWYRQDPGQGLRLIYYSQIVNDFQKGDIAEGYSVSREKKESFPLTVTSAQKNPTAFYLCATTSTGLAGYEQYFGPGTRLTVT.

The J gene is TRBJ2-7, the V gene TRBV7-8; 8 bases fit TRBD2. This CDR3 contains 16 residues. CDR1 is SGHVS, CDR2 FQNEAQ, per germline. Losses at the gene ends were 1 base for V and 6 bases for J; bases not matched to a gene: 11. CDR3 protein: CASSLGGNGRAGEQYF. The CDR3 nucleotides are TGTGCCAGCAGCTTAGGGGGGAACGGGAGGGCCGGCGAGCAGTACTTC.

V is TRBV5-6 and J is TRBJ1-4, with D possibly matching TRBD1 (6 bases). This CDR3 comprises 15 residues. The ends were cut back, 0 bases at V and 5 bases at J, with 11 bases in the middle. Germline V gene data show CDR1 as SGHDT and CDR2 as YYEEEE. CDR3 bases: TGTGCCAGCAGCTTGGGACAGGTTGGGAATGAAAAACTGTTTTTT. Residues: CASSLGQVGNEKLFF.

V usage is TRBV24-1 and J usage is TRBJ1-2, with 7 bases that match TRBD1. The ends lost 6 bases at V and 4 bases at J; junction bases unmatched: 4. Germline assignment: CDR1 KGHDR and CDR2 SFDVKD. The CDR3 totals 13 residues. As DNA, the CDR3 is TGTGCCACCAGTACAGGGGTTCCCTATGGCTACACCTTC. Translation gives CATSTGVPYGYTF.